The 32 T cell receptor beta chains listed next were all sequenced from one sample in a study of CD8 T cells in ankylosing spondylitis. TCRdb re-derived calls from the 5' RACE reads in MiXCR, one entry per CDR3 protein. Of about 250,000 distinct CDR3 sequences in the sample, 32% were seen once. The sequenced sample consisted of blood, either unsorted or a sorted T cell fraction (not recorded which). These receptors originate from a male donor with ankylosing spondylitis or in good health (not recorded which).

The V and J genes are TRBV20-1 and TRBJ2-7, with 7 bases aligning to TRBD1. V trimming: 0 bases; J trimming: 4 bases; junction bases outside the gene matches: 27. Germline loops: CDR1 DFQATT, CDR2 SNEGSKA (reference sequence). The CDR3 loop spans 21 amino acids. The CDR3, as DNA: TGCAGTGCTAGAGATCGACAGGGCGCAATGCTAATAGCTTTAGATGAGTACGAGCAGTACTTC. It yields the protein CSARDRQGAMLIALDEYEQYF.

V usage is TRBV4-1 and J usage is TRBJ2-3; D perhaps matches TRBD1 (5 bases). CDR3 length: 14 residues. Germline values: CDR1 MGHRA, CDR2 YSYEKL. Trimming left V 1 base short and J 5 bases short, with 10 bases between. The DNA of the CDR3 is TGCGCCAGCAGCCAAGTATCCAGGGAAGATACGCAGTATTTT. Its protein product is CASSQVSREDTQYF.

This clonotype was detected only once. V and J are TRBV9 and TRBJ1-2, with 11 positions matching TRBD1. J lost 4 bases, V lost 0 bases, and 5 bases had no gene match. CDR3 size: 16 residues. From germline, CDR1 is SGDLS and CDR2 YYNGEE. CDR3 sequence: CASSVEDRGRLYGYTF. CDR3 DNA sequence: TGTGCCAGCAGCGTAGAGGACAGGGGGCGGCTCTATGGCTACACCTTC. Together with reference TRBV9 and TRBJ1-2, the CDR3 gives the full variable domain: DSGVTQTPKHLITATGQRVTLRCSPRSGDLSVYWYQQSLDQGLQFLIQYYNGEERAKGNILERFSAQQFPDLHSELNLSSLELGDSALYFCASSVEDRGRLYGYTFGSGTRLTVV.

V and J are TRBV12-3 or TRBV12-4 and TRBJ1-2; 12 nucleotides align to TRBD1. Trimming took 8 bases from V and 4 from J; bases not matched to a gene: 14. CDR3 size: 17 residues. In nucleotides, the CDR3 is TGTGCCAGCGGATTAACCGGGACAGGGGGCGGCATCTATGGCTACACCTTC. This sequence encodes CASGLTGTGGGIYGYTF.

There are many counts of this clonotype. The V gene is TRBV6-1, the J gene TRBJ1-2; 10 bases are a match to TRBD1. Per the germline V gene, CDR1 is MNHNS and CDR2 is SASEGT. The junction had 6 bases not matched to a gene; V was cut back by 6 bases and J by 8 bases. The CDR3 runs 13 residues. CDR3 sequence: CASRRQGAKGYTF. Here the CDR3 DNA reads TGTGCCAGCAGACGACAGGGGGCAAAAGGCTACACCTTC.

This clonotype has more than one count but fewer than ten. The chain combines TRBV20-1 with TRBJ2-3; D might be TRBD1 (5 bases). Between the trimmed V and J ends, which lost 6 bases and 0 bases, there was a span of 19 bases. CDR3 size: 16 residues. The germline V gene has CDR1 DFQATT and CDR2 SNEGSKA (reference sequence). The CDR3, as DNA: TGCAGTGCCGGCTCCGCCCAAGGGGAAAGCACAGATACGCAGTATTTT. Its protein product is CSAGSAQGESTDTQYF.

V gene TRBV20-1 combines with J gene TRBJ2-7, with D perhaps matching TRBD2 (6 bases). The V and J ends lost 3 bases and 3 bases respectively, with 12 bases between them. This CDR3 contains 13 residues. Germline CDR1 reads DFQATT; CDR2 reads SNEGSKA (reference sequence). CDR3 DNA: TGCAGTGCTAGTGTCGGCGGGGACTACGAGCAGTACTTC. It translates to CSASVGGDYEQYF.

J is TRBJ2-2 and V is TRBV5-5; D not resolved. With 1 base removed from V and 0 bases from J, the gap between germline ends came to 7 bases. The V gene's germline CDR1 is SGHKS and CDR2 YYEKEE (reference sequence). The CDR3 has 15 amino acids. The chain's CDR3 is CASSLYSANTGELFF. The CDR3 DNA sequence: TGTGCCAGCAGCTTGTACAGCGCGAACACCGGGGAGCTGTTTTTT. The whole variable domain, filled in from reference TRBV5-5 and TRBJ2-2, reads DAGVTQSPTHLIKTRGQQVTLRCSPISGHKSVSWYQQVLGQGPQFIFQYYEKEERGRGNFPDRFSARQFPNYSSELNVNALLLGDSALYLCASSLYSANTGELFFGEGSRLTVL.

The chain recombines TRBV29-1 with TRBJ2-5; weak D call: TRBD2 (6 bases). Between the trimmed V and J ends, which lost 5 bases and 5 bases, there was a span of 12 bases. The CDR3 extends over 12 amino acids. Germline assignment: CDR1 SQVTM and CDR2 ANQGSEA. The CDR3 loop is CSVPPRGETQYF. The CDR3 coding sequence is TGCAGCGTTCCCCCCCGGGGGGAGACCCAGTACTTC.

This clonotype was recorded a few times. The chain uses TRBV20-1 and TRBJ1-5; D gene uncertain. This CDR3 comprises 13 residues. Trimming took 1 base from V and 5 from J, leaving 9 bases between them. Germline V lookup: CDR1 DFQATT, CDR2 SNEGSKA (reference sequence). CDR3 protein: CSARVVGYQPQHF. CDR3 coding DNA: TGCAGTGCTAGAGTAGTCGGTTATCAGCCCCAGCATTTT.

This clonotype was detected only a few times. This sequence joins TRBV29-1 and TRBJ1-4, with 9 nucleotides matching TRBD1. CDR3 length equals 13 residues. Looked up from germline, CDR1 is SQVTM and CDR2 is ANQGSEA. V lost 7 bases and J lost 7; bases outside the gene matches: 7. CDR3 in amino acids: CSAGDRVAEKLFF. CDR3 DNA: TGCAGCGCTGGGGACAGGGTGGCTGAAAAACTGTTTTTT.

The rearrangement joins TRBV7-9 to TRBJ1-3; the D is unclear. CDR1 is SEHNR, CDR2 FQNEAQ, per germline (reference sequence). Trimming removed 5 bases from V and 2 bases from J, with 10 bases in between. The CDR3 runs to 14 residues. The CDR3 loop reads CASSPDIAGNTIYF. The CDR3 DNA is TGTGCCAGCAGCCCTGACATTGCTGGAAACACCATATATTTT.

The chain carries TRBV20-1 and TRBJ2-7; 8 bases align to TRBD2. Germline V CDR1 and CDR2: DFQATT, SNEGSKA (reference sequence). The V and J ends lost 6 bases and 2 bases, in that order; junction bases with no gene match: 9. The CDR3 spans 14 residues. As DNA, the CDR3 is TGCAGTGCGCTCCCACTAGCGGCTACCTACGAGCAGTACTTC. It is translated as CSALPLAATYEQYF.

In its sample, this clonotype was seen a few times. V is TRBV20-1 and J is TRBJ2-5; perhaps TRBD2 as D (5 bases). This CDR3 has 14 residues. From germline, CDR1 is DFQATT and CDR2 SNEGSKA (reference sequence). V lost 2 bases, J lost 1 base, and 11 bases lay in between. CDR3 loop: CSARTTSSQETQYF. DNA for the CDR3: TGCAGTGCTAGAACCACTAGTTCCCAAGAGACCCAGTACTTC.

This chain uses TRBV20-1 with TRBJ2-3, with 7 nucleotides matching TRBD1. V lost 5 bases, J lost 10 bases, and 3 bases stayed unmatched. Germline CDR1 is DFQATT and CDR2 is SNEGSKA (reference sequence). The CDR3 length is 10 residues. The CDR3 sequence is CSALDRAQYF. The DNA of the CDR3 is TGCAGTGCTCTTGACAGGGCGCAGTATTTT.

CDR3 loop: CASSLFIGSAGVYGYTF. The CDR3 DNA sequence: TGTGCCAGCAGCTTGTTTATTGGGAGCGCAGGGGTCTATGGCTACACCTTC. The genes are TRBV5-8 and TRBJ1-2; weak D call: TRBD1 (6 bases). The V end lost 1 base, the J end lost 4 bases, and 20 bases lay between the germline ends. The CDR3 runs to 17 residues. The V gene's germline CDR1 is SGHTS and CDR2 YDEGEE.

The gene calls are TRBV6-1 and TRBJ1-2, with D possibly being TRBD1 (5 bases). Germline V gives CDR1 MNHNS, CDR2 SASEGT. V lost 4 bases, J lost 1 base, and 16 bases lay in between. The length of the CDR3 is 16 residues. Here the CDR3 reads CASSAGGYPRNYGYTF. CDR3 DNA: TGTGCCAGCAGTGCCGGGGGGTACCCCCGTAACTATGGCTACACCTTC.

This chain links TRBV7-2 with TRBJ2-1; 12 nucleotides match TRBD2. Trimming took 6 bases from V and 3 from J; bases not matched to a gene: 0. The CDR3 extends over 14 amino acids. CDR1 is SGHTA, CDR2 FQGNSA, per germline. CDR3 nucleotide sequence: TGTGCCAGCAGACTAGCGGGGGGCTACAATGAGCAGTTCTTC. Translating it yields CASRLAGGYNEQFF.

This chain links TRBV28 with TRBJ1-5, with D perhaps matching TRBD1 (5 bases). Germline V gene sequence: CDR1 MDHEN, CDR2 SYDVKM. There are 16 residues in the CDR3. Trimming cost V 3 bases and J 0 bases, with 12 bases left between them. The CDR3 is CASSFRGIVSNQPQHF. The CDR3 DNA is TGTGCCAGCAGTTTTCGGGGGATCGTTAGCAATCAGCCCCAGCATTTT.

This rearrangement joins TRBV29-1 to TRBJ2-5, with D perhaps TRBD1 (6 bases). This CDR3 spans 13 amino acids. Germline V gives CDR1 SQVTM, CDR2 ANQGSEA. V was shortened by 7 bases and J by 5 bases, with 17 bases between the two germline ends. The CDR3 bases are TGCAGCGCGTCAACCAGGGGCCTGGAGACCCAGTACTTC. Its translation is CSASTRGLETQYF.

This clonotype was seen a handful of times. V is TRBV29-1 and J is TRBJ2-3, with 10 bases lining up with TRBD2. The length of the CDR3 is 15 residues. V trimming: 6 bases; J trimming: 0 bases; junction bases outside the gene matches: 6. The germline gives CDR1 SQVTM, CDR2 ANQGSEA. In DNA form, the CDR3 reads TGCAGCGTACAACCTAGCGGGGGTAGCACAGATACGCAGTATTTT. As protein: CSVQPSGGSTDTQYF.

A few counts support this clonotype. This chain uses TRBV20-1 with TRBJ2-7; 8 bases agree with TRBD1. CDR1 is DFQATT, CDR2 SNEGSKA, per germline (reference sequence). The CDR3 totals 14 residues. J gave up 9 bases and V 5 bases, and 15 bases lay outside the gene matches. DNA for the CDR3: TGCAGTGCTTTCCAACCCGGGACAGGAGGGGGGCAGTACTTC. The encoded protein is CSAFQPGTGGGQYF.

This clonotype showed up just a few times. This CDR3 reads CASSKRDTSYEQYF. The CDR3 DNA is TGTGCCAGCAGCAAAAGGGACACCAGCTACGAGCAGTACTTC. J is TRBJ2-7 and V is TRBV5-5, with D maybe TRBD1 (6 bases). The CDR3 spans 14 residues. Trimming left V 4 bases short and J 3 bases short, with 14 bases between. Looked up from germline, CDR1 is SGHKS and CDR2 is YYEKEE (reference sequence). The complete variable domain, with remaining parts taken from reference TRBV5-5 and TRBJ2-7, reads DAGVTQSPTHLIKTRGQQVTLRCSPISGHKSVSWYQQVLGQGPQFIFQYYEKEERGRGNFPDRFSARQFPNYSSELNVNALLLGDSALYLCASSKRDTSYEQYFGPGTRLTVT.

The chain uses TRBV20-1 and TRBJ1-3, with D possibly matching TRBD1 (5 bases). The CDR3 sequence is 16 residues long. Trimming removed 0 bases at V and 4 bases at J, with 16 bases between. Germline V CDR1 and CDR2: DFQATT, SNEGSKA (reference sequence). CDR3 amino acids: CSARDIGESEGNTIYF. CDR3 DNA: TGCAGTGCTAGAGATATAGGGGAATCGGAAGGAAACACCATATATTTT.

The rearrangement joins TRBV2 to TRBJ2-7; D may match TRBD1 or TRBD2 (5 bases each). The CDR3 runs to 13 residues. Germline CDR1 and CDR2: SNHLY and FYNNEI. V gave up 10 bases and J gave up 3 bases, with 16 bases separating them. CDR3 residues: CAIAGTGVYEQYF. CDR3 sequence (DNA): TGTGCCATTGCCGGGACGGGCGTCTACGAGCAGTACTTC.

The chain links TRBV6-2 or TRBV6-3 to TRBJ2-7; D perhaps matches TRBD1 (5 bases). V was clipped by 2 bases and J by 0 bases, with 20 bases between them. Germline CDR1 MNHEY, CDR2 SVGEGT. This CDR3 region has 18 residues. In DNA form, the CDR3 reads TGTGCCAGCAGTTACAGTAGGGGTTTGGCAGCGAGCTCCTACGAGCAGTACTTC. It translates to CASSYSRGLAASSYEQYF.

This chain connects TRBV6-1 to TRBJ2-2, with no clear D. The CDR3 is 14 residues long. The ends were cut back, 6 bases at V and 0 bases at J, with 8 bases in the middle. The germline CDR1 and CDR2 sequences are MNHNS and SASEGT. As DNA, the CDR3 is TGTGCCAGCAGGGTTTCGACGAACACCGGGGAGCTGTTTTTT. Translated: CASRVSTNTGELFF.

The V gene is TRBV20-1, the J gene TRBJ1-5, with D hard to call. CDR1 and CDR2 (germline): DFQATT, SNEGSKA (reference sequence). CDR3 length equals 15 residues. With 3 bases removed from V and 0 bases from J, the gap between germline ends came to 12 bases. The CDR3 DNA is TGCAGTGCTAGTATTTCCGCGGTTAGCAATCAGCCCCAGCATTTT. Amino acid sequence: CSASISAVSNQPQHF.

This clonotype has more than one count but fewer than ten. The V and J genes are TRBV20-1 and TRBJ2-5; weak D call: TRBD2 (6 bases). The CDR3 is 14 amino acids. The germline V and J ends were trimmed by 2 bases and 9 bases, with 19 bases remaining between them. Germline CDR1 is DFQATT and CDR2 is SNEGSKA (reference sequence). CDR3 residues: CSARHDPGEPPQYF. Written as DNA, the CDR3 is TGCAGTGCTAGACATGACCCGGGGGAACCCCCCCAGTACTTC.

The chain has TRBV6-2 or TRBV6-3 and TRBJ2-1; D not resolved. The germline V gene encodes CDR1 MNHEY and CDR2 SVGEGT. This CDR3 has 14 residues. V lost 6 bases and J lost 9, with 18 bases in between. The CDR3 DNA follows: TGTGCCAGCAGAAAGTGGGGAAGTGGCGCTGAGCAGTTCTTC. Its protein product is CASRKWGSGAEQFF.

The chain's CDR3 is CASSSRTIRNTEAFF. CDR3 bases: TGTGCCAGCAGCTCCCGGACCATTAGGAACACTGAAGCTTTCTTT. The chain links TRBV5-6 to TRBJ1-1; no reliable D call. This CDR3 is built from 15 residues. Deletions cut 3 bases from V and 1 base from J, with 13 bases between. Germline CDR1 is SGHDT and CDR2 is YYEEEE.

This clonotype has just a few counts. The rearrangement links TRBV10-2 to TRBJ1-5, with D tentatively TRBD1 (5 bases). This CDR3 comprises 16 residues. CDR1 is WSHSY and CDR2 is SAAADI in the germline V gene. The V gene lost 4 bases and the J gene lost 3 bases, with 16 bases spanning the gap. The CDR3 DNA is TGCGCCAGCAGTGGCGGGGCGGGGTTCAACAATCAGCCCCAGCATTTT. Translating gives CASSGGAGFNNQPQHF.